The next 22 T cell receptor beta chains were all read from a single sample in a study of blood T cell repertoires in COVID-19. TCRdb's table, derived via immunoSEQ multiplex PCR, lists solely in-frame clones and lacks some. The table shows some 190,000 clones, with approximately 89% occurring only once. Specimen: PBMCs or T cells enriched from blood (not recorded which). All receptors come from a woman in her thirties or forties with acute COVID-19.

The CDR3, as DNA: TGCGCCAGCAGCCTTCCAGGGCTCGGGGAGACCCAGTACTTC. Amino acids: CASSLPGLGETQYF. The rearrangement joins TRBV5-1 to TRBJ2-5, with D possibly TRBD1 on 5 matching bases. The CDR3 is 14 amino acids. The ends were cut back, 4 bases at V and 5 bases at J, with 15 bases in the middle. From germline, CDR1 is SGHRS and CDR2 YFSETQ.

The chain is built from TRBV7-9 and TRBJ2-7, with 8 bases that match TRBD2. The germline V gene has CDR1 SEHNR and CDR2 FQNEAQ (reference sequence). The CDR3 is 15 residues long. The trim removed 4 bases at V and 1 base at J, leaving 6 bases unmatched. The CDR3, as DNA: TGTGCCAGCAGCTACGGGACTAGTGCTTCCTACGAGCAGTACTTC. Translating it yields CASSYGTSASYEQYF.

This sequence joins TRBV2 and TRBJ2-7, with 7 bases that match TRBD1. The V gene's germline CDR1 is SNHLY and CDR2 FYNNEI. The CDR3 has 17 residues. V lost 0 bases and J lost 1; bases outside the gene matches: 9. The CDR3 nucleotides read TGTGCCAGCAGTGAAGCAGGAGGTCAGGGGGTTTCCTACGAGCAGTACTTC. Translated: CASSEAGGQGVSYEQYF.

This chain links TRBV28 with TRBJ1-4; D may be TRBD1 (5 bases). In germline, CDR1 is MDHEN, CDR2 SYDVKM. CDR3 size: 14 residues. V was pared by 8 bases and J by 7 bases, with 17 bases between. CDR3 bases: TGTGCCAGCGGAAAGCACGGGGGGGTTGAAAAACTGTTTTTT. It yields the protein CASGKHGGVEKLFF.

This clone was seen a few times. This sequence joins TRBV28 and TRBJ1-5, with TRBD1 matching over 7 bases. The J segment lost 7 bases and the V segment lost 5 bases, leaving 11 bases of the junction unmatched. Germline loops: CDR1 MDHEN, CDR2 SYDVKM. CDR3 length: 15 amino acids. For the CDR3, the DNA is TGTGCCAGCAGTCTTAACAGGGGAGTATGGCAGCCCCAGCATTTT. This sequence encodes CASSLNRGVWQPQHF.

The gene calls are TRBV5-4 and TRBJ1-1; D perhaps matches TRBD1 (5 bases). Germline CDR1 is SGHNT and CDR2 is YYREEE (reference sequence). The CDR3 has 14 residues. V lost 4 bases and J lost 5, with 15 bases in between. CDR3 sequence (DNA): TGTGCCAGCAGCGGCAGGGTACCGAAAACTGAAGCTTTCTTT. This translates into CASSGRVPKTEAFF.

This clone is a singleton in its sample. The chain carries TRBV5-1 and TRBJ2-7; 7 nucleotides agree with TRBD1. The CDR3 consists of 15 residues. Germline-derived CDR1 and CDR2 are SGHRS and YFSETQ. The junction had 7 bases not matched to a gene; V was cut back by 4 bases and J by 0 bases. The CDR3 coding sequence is TGCGCCAGCAGCGTAGCCGGGACAGTCTCCTACGAGCAGTACTTC. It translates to CASSVAGTVSYEQYF.

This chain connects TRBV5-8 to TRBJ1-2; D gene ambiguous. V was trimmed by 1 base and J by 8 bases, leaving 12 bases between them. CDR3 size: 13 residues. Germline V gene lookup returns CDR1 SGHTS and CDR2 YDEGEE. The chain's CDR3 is CASSLWRVEGYTF. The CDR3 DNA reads TGTGCCAGCAGCTTGTGGAGGGTGGAAGGCTACACCTTC.

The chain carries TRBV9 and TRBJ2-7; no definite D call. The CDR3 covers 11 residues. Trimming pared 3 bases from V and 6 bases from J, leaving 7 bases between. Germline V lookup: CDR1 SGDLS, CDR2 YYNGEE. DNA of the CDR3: TGTGCCAGCAGCGGACAAGGCGAGCAGTACTTC. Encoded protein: CASSGQGEQYF.

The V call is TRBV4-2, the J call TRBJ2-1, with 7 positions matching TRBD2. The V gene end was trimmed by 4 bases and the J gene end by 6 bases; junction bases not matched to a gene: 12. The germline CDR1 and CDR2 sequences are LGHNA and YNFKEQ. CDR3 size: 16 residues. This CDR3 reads CASSRGGVAGGNEQFF. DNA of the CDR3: TGTGCCAGCAGCCGAGGAGGAGTAGCGGGTGGCAATGAGCAGTTCTTC.

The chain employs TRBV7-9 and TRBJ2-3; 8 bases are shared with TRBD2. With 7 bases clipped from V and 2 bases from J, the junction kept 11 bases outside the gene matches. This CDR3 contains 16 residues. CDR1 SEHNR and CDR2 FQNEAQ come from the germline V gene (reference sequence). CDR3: CASNSPASGFTDTQYF. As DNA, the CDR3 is TGTGCCAGCAATTCCCCGGCTAGCGGGTTCACAGATACGCAGTATTTT.

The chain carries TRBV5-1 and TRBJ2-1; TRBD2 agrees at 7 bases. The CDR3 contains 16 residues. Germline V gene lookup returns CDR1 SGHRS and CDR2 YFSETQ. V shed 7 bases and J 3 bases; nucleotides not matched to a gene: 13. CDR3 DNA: TGCGCCAGCGCCCGGACTAGGGGTCTCCACTACAATGAGCAGTTCTTC. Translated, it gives CASARTRGLHYNEQFF.

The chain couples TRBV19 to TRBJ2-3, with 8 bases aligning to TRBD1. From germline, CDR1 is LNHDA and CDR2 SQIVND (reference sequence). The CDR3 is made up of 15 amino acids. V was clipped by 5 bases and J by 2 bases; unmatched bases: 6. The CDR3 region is CASSFTGGLTDTQYF. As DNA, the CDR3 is TGTGCCAGTAGTTTTACAGGGGGACTCACAGATACGCAGTATTTT.

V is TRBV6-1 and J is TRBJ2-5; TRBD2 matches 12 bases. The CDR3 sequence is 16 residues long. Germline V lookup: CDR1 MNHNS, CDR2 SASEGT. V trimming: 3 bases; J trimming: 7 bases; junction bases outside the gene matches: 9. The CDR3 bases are TGTGCCAGCAGTGACACCGGGACTAGCGGGCGGGGGACCCAGTACTTC. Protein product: CASSDTGTSGRGTQYF.

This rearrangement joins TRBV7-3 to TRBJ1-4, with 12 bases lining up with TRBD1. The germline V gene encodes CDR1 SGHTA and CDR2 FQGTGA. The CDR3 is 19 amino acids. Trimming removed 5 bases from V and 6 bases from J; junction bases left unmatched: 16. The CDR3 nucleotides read TGTGCCAGCAGCCCCCATCCTTGGGACAGGGGGCGGTTGGATGAAAAACTGTTTTTT. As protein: CASSPHPWDRGRLDEKLFF. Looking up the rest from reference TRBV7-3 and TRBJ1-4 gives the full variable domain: GAGVSQTPSNKVTEKGKYVELRCDPISGHTALYWYRQSLGQGPEFLIYFQGTGAADDSGLPNDRFFAVRPEGSVSTLKIQRTERGDSAVYLCASSPHPWDRGRLDEKLFFGSGTQLSVL.

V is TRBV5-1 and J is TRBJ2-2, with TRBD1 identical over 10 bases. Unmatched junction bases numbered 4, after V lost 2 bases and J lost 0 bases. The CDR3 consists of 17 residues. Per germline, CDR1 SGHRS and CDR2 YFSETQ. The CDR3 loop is CASSFLGTGANTGELFF. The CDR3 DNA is TGCGCCAGCAGCTTCTTAGGGACAGGGGCGAACACCGGGGAGCTGTTTTTT.

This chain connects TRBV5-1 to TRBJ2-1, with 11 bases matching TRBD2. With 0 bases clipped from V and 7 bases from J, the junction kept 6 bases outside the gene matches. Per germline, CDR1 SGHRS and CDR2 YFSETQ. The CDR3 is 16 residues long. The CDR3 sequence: CASSLGTSGGANEQFF. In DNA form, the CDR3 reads TGCGCCAGCAGCTTGGGAACTAGCGGGGGCGCAAATGAGCAGTTCTTC.

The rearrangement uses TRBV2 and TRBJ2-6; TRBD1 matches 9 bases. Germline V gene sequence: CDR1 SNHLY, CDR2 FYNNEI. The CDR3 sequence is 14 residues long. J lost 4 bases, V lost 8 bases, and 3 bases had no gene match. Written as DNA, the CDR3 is TGTGCCAGCGGGGACAGGGAAGGGGCCAACGTCCTGACTTTC. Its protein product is CASGDREGANVLTF. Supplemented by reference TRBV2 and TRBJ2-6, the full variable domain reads EPEVTQTPSHQVTQMGQEVILRCVPISNHLYFYWYRQILGQKVEFLVSFYNNEISEKSEIFDDQFSVERPDGSNFTLKIRSTKLEDSAMYFCASGDREGANVLTFGAGSRLTVL.

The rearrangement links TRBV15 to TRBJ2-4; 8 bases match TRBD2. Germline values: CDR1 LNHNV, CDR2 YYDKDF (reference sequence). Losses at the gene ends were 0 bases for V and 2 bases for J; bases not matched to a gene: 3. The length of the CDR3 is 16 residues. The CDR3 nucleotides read TGTGCCACCAGCAGAGACGGGGGGGCTTCCAAAAACATTCAGTACTTC. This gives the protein CATSRDGGASKNIQYF. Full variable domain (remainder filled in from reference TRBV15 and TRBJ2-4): DAMVIQNPRYQVTQFGKPVTLSCSQTLNHNVMYWYQQKSSQAPKLLFHYYDKDFNNEADTPDNFQSRRPNTSFCFLDIRSPGLGDTAMYLCATSRDGGASKNIQYFGAGTRLSVL.

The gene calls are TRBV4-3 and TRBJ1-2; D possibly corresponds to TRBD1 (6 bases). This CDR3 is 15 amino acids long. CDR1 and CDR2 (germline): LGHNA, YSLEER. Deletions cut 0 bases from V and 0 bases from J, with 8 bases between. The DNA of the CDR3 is TGCGCCAGCAGCCAAGATACAGGGTCTAACTATGGCTACACCTTC. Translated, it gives CASSQDTGSNYGYTF.

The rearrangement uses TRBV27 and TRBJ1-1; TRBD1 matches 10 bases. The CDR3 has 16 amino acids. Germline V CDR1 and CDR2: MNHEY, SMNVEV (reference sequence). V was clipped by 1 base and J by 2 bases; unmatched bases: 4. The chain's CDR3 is CASSLWGTGVNTEAFF. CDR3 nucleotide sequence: TGTGCCAGCAGTTTATGGGGGACAGGGGTCAACACTGAAGCTTTCTTT.

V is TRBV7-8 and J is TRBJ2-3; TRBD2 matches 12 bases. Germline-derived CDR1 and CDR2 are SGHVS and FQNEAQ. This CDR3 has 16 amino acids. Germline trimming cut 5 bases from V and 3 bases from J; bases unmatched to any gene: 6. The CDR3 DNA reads TGTGCCAGCAGCCCTCAGACTAGCGGGAGTACAGATACGCAGTATTTT. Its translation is CASSPQTSGSTDTQYF.